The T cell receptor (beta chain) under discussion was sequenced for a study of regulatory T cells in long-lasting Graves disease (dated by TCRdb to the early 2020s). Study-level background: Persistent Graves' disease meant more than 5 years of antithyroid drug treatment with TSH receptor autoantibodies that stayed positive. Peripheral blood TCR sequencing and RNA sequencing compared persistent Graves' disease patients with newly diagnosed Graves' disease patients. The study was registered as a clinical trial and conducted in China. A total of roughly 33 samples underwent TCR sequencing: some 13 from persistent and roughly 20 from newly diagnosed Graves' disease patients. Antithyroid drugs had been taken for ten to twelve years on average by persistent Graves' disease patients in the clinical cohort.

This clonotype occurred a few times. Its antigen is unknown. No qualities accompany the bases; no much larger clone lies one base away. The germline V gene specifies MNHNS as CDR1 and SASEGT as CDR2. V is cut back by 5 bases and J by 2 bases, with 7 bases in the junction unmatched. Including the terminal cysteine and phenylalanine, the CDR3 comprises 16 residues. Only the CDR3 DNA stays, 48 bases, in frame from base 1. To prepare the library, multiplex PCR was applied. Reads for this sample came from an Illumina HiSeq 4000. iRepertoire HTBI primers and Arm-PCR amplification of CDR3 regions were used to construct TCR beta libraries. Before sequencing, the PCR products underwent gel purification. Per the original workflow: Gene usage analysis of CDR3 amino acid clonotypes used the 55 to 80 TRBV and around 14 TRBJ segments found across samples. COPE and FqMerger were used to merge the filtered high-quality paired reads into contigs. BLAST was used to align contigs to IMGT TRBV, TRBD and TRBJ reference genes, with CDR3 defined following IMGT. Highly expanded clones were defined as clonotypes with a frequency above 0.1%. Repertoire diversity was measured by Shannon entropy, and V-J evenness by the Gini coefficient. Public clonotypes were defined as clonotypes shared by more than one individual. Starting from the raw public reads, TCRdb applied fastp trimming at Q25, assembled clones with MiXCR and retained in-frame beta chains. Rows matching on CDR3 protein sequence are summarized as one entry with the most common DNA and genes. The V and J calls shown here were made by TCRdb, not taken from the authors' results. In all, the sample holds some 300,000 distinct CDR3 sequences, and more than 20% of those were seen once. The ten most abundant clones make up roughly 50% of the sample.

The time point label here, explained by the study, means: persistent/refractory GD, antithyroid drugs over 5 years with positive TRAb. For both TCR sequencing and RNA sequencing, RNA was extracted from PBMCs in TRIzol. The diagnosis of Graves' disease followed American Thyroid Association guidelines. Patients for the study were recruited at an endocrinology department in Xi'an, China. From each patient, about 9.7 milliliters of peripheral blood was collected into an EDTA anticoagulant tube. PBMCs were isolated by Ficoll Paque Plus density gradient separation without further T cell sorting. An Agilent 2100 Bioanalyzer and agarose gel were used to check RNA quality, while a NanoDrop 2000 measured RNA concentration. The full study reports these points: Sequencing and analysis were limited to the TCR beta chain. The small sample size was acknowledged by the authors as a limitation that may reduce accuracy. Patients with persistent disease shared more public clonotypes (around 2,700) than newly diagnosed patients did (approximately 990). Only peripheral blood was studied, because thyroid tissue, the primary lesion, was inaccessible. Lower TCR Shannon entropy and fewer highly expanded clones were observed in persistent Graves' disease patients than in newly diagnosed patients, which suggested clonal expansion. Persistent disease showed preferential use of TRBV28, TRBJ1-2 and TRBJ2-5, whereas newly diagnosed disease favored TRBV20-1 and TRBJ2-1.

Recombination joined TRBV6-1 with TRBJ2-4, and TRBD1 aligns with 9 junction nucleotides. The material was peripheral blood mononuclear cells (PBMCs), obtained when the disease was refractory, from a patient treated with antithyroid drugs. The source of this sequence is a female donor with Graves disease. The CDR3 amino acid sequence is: CASSRTGGPPKNIQYF. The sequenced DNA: TGTGCCAGCAGTCGAACAGGGGGCCCTCCCAAAAACATTCAGTACTTC.